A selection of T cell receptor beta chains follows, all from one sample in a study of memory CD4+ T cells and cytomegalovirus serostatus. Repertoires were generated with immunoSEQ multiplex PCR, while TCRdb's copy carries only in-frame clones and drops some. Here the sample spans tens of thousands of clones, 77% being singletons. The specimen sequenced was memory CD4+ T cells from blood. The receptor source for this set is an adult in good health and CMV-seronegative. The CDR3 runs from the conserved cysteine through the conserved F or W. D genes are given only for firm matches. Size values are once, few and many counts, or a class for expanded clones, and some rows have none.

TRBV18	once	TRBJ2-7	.	TGTGCCAGCTCACTCCTTACGTCTGGGCAAAGCTCCTACGAGCAGTACTTC	CASSLLTSGQSSYEQYF
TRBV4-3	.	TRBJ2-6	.	TGCGCCAGCAGCCACACCACCCTGGCAGGGTCTGGGGCCAACGTCCTGACTTTC	CASSHTTLAGSGANVLTF
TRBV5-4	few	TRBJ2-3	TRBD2	TGTGCCAGCAGCTTGGACACCCTTGGGATAGCGGGAGGAGCAGATACGCAGTATTTT	CASSLDTLGIAGGADTQYF
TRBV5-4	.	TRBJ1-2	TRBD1	TGTGCCAGCAGCGAGCTAATCGGGACAGGGCATGGCTACACCTTC	CASSELIGTGHGYTF
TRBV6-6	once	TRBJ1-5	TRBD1	TGTGCCAGCAGACCGGGACAGATAAGAGGCAATCAGCCCCAGCATTTT	CASRPGQIRGNQPQHF
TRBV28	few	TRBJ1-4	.	TGTGCCAGCAGCTCCGAGGGGCAGATGGATGAAAAACTGTTTTTT	CASSSEGQMDEKLFF
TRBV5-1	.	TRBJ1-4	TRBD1	TGCGCCAGCAGCTTTGACAGGGAGGGTGAAAAACTGTTTTTT	CASSFDREGEKLFF
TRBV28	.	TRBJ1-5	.	TGTGCCAGCAGTTTTACGGCAGGGTATAATCAGCCCCAGCATTTT	CASSFTAGYNQPQHF
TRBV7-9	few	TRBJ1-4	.	TGTGCCAGCAGCTCAGACAGGCAGGGGGAAAAACTGTTTTTT	CASSSDRQGEKLFF
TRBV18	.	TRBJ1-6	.	TGTGCCAGCTCACCACCAACGAGGGATTCACCCCTCCACTTT	CASSPPTRDSPLHF
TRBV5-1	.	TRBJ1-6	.	TGCGCCAGCAGCTTGGGGCAGGGTAAGAATTCACCCCTCCACTTT	CASSLGQGKNSPLHF
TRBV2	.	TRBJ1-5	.	TGTGCCAGCAGTGAGGGAGGGATTCAGCCCCAGCATTTT	CASSEGGIQPQHF
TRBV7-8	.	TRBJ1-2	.	TGTGCCAGCAGCTTAGGGGCAGCTTATGGCTACACCTTC	CASSLGAAYGYTF
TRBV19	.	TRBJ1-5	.	TGTGCCAGTAGCAACAGGGTCAATCAGCCCCAGCATTTT	CASSNRVNQPQHF
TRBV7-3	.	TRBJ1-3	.	TGTGCCAGCAGCCCCTTGCATGGAAACACCATATATTTT	CASSPLHGNTIYF
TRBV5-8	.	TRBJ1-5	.	TGTGCCAGCAGCCGCTTGACAGGCACGGGCAATCAGCCCCAGCATTTT	CASSRLTGTGNQPQHF
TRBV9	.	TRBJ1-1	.	TGTGCCAGCAGCGTAGACCAGGCGCTCACTGAAGCTTTCTTT	CASSVDQALTEAFF
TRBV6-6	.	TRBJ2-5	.	TGTGCCAGCAGTTTCCCCACTCTCGGCGGCGAGACCCAGTACTTC	CASSFPTLGGETQYF
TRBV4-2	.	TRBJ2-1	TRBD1	TGTGCCAGCAGCCAGACCCCGGGACAGGGGGCTTATGAGCAGTTCTTC	CASSQTPGQGAYEQFF
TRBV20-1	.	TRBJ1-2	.	TGCAGTGCTAGACCAGGGTTAGGCTACACCTTC	CSARPGLGYTF
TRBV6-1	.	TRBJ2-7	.	TGTGCCAGCACTCCAGGACAGTTTACCTACGAGCAGTACTTC	CASTPGQFTYEQYF
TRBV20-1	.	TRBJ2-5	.	TGCAGTGCTAGAAAAGAGACCCAGTACTTC	CSARKETQYF
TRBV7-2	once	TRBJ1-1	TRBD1	TGTGCCAGCAGATGGGACAGCTCGAACACTGAAGCTTTCTTT	CASRWDSSNTEAFF
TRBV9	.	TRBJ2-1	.	TGTGCCAGCAGCCCAGAGGGGAGGGGGAAGGGTGAGCAGTTCTTC	CASSPEGRGKGEQFF
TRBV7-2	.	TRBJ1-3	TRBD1	TGTGCCAGCAGCTCAGGGGGGGCCAGCTCTGGAAACACCATATATTTT	CASSSGGASSGNTIYF
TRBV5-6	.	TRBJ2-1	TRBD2	TGTGCCAGCAGCCCACTTCCGGGGGGGGGCGCCCACAATGAGCAGTTCTTC	CASSPLPGGGAHNEQFF
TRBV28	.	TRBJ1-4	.	TGTGCCAGCGTCTTGGGAGGGAGTGAAAAACTGTTTTTT	CASVLGGSEKLFF
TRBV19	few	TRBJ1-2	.	TGTGCCAGTAGACCGTTCAGTGAGAACTATGGCTACACCTTC	CASRPFSENYGYTF
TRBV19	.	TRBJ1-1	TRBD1	TGTGCCAGTATAAGGCGCTCGGCAGGGGGTAATGCTGAAGCTTTCTTT	CASIRRSAGGNAEAFF
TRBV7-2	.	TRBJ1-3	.	TGTGCCAGCAGCTTAGATTGGGGTGACACCATATATTTT	CASSLDWGDTIYF
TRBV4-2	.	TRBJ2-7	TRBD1	TGTGCCAGCAGCCAAGTCGCACAGGGGGGTGCCTACGAGCAGTACTTC	CASSQVAQGGAYEQYF
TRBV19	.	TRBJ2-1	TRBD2	TGTGCCAGTAGTATAGAAGGCGGGGGGGCCGGTGAGCAGTTCTTC	CASSIEGGGAGEQFF
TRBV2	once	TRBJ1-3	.	TGTGCCAGCAGTGTTGGCAGGCCTAGCTCTGGAAACACCATATATTTT	CASSVGRPSSGNTIYF
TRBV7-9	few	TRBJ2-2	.	TGTGCCAGCAGCCCCGGGAACTCTAACACCGGGGAGCTGTTTTTT	CASSPGNSNTGELFF
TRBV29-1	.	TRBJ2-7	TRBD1	TGCAGCGTCGGGACAGGGGTATACGAGCAGTACTTC	CSVGTGVYEQYF
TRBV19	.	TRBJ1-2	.	TGTGCCAGTAGTCCCGGGACAATTACTAACTATGGCTACACCTTC	CASSPGTITNYGYTF
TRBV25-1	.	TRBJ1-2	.	TGTGCCAGCAGTGAGGCTAACTATGGCTACACCTTC	CASSEANYGYTF
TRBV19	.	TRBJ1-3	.	TGTGCCAGTAGTAAAACCAGTCAGGGATCCTCTGGAAACACCATATATTTT	CASSKTSQGSSGNTIYF
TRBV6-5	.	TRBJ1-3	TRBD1	TGTGCCAGCGCCAATGACAGGGCCTCTGGAAACACCATATATTTT	CASANDRASGNTIYF
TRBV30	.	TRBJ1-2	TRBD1	TGTGCCTGGGGACAGGGGACTAACTATGGCTACACCTTC	CAWGQGTNYGYTF
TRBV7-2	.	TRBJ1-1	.	TGTGCCAGCAGACGACAGAACACTGAAGCTTTCTTT	CASRRQNTEAFF
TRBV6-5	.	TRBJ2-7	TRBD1	TGTGCCAGCAGTTCCCTGGGGACAGGGTCCTCCTACGAGCAGTACTTC	CASSSLGTGSSYEQYF
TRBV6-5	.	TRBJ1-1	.	TGTGCCAGCAGTTACAGGTCATTGCCTTTTCCTGAAGCTTTCTTT	CASSYRSLPFPEAFF
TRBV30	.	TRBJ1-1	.	TGTGCCTGGAGTCTTGGCAGGGTAATATCGGACACTGAAGCTTTCTTT	CAWSLGRVISDTEAFF
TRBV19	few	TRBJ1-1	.	TGTGCCAGTAGTATCGCGGACCTTTCGAACACTGAAGCTTTCTTT	CASSIADLSNTEAFF
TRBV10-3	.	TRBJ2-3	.	TGTGCCATCAGCAAGGACCGCACAGATACGCAGTATTTT	CAISKDRTDTQYF
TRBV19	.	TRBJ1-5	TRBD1	TGTGCCAGTAGTCCAAGGGGGACAGATTATCAGCCCCAGCATTTT	CASSPRGTDYQPQHF
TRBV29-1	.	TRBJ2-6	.	TGCAGCGCCGATGGAGGCGGTGGGGCCAACGTCCTGACTTTC	CSADGGGGANVLTF
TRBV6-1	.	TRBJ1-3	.	TGTGCCAGCAGTACGGACAAGGGGCGAAACACCATATATTTT	CASSTDKGRNTIYF
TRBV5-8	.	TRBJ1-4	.	TGTGCCAGCAGCTTCGGGGGATCAGCGGGGGAAAAACTGTTTTTT	CASSFGGSAGEKLFF
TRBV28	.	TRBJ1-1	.	TGTGCCAGCAGCTACACTGAAGCTTTCTTT	CASSYTEAFF
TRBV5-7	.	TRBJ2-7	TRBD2	TGTGCCAGCAGCTTGCCCACTAGCGGGGTAGGGTACGAGCAGTACTTC	CASSLPTSGVGYEQYF
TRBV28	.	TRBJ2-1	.	TGTGCCAGCAGTTCCCGAAGAGTGCAGTTCTTC	CASSSRRVQFF